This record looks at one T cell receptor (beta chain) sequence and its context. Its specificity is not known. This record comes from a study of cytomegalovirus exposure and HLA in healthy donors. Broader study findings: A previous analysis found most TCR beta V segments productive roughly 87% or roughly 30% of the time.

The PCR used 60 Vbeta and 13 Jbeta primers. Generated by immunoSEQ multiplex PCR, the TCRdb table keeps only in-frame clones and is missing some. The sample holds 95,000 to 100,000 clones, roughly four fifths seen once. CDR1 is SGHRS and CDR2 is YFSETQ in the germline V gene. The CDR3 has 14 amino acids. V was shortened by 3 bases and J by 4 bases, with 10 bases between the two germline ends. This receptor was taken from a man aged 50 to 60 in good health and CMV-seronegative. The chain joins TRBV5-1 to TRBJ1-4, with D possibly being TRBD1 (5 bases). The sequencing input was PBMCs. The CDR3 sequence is CASSSQGNNEKLFF. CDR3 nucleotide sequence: TGCGCCAGCAGCTCCCAGGGTAATAATGAAAAACTGTTTTTT.